Listed below are T cell receptor beta chains from one sample, sequenced in a study of regulatory and conventional T cells in breast cancer. TCRdb fed the PCR reads into MiXCR, producing one record per CDR3 protein. The sample carries around 16,000 distinct CDR3 sequences, around 30% recorded once. Material: conventional T cells from blood. The origin of the receptors is a female donor in good health. The CDR3 runs from the conserved cysteine through the conserved F or W. Fields, in order: D gene, V gene, clone size, J gene, CDR3 DNA, CDR3 protein. The D gene is left open where the match is weak. Rows give clone size only sometimes, using once, few, many, or a class for an expanded clone.

TRBD2	TRBV28	medium-sized	TRBJ2-7	TGTGCCAGCAGTTTCCCGCGGGGGGCCTACGAGCAGTACTTC	CASSFPRGAYEQYF
TRBD1	TRBV6-5	once	TRBJ1-1	TGTGCCAGCAGCGGACAGGGGGTCGCTGAAGCTTTCTTT	CASSGQGVAEAFF
-	TRBV20-1	few	TRBJ1-2	TGCAGTGCTAGACAACAAACGGGGGGCATTGGCTACACCTTC	CSARQQTGGIGYTF
TRBD2	TRBV6-1	-	TRBJ2-1	TGTGCCAGCACGGGGGGGAGGGCCGGCAATGAGCAGTTCTTC	CASTGGRAGNEQFF
TRBD1	TRBV2	-	TRBJ1-1	TGTGCCAGCAGTCGGGACAGACCTACGAACACTGAAGCTTTCTTT	CASSRDRPTNTEAFF
TRBD1	TRBV11-1	medium-sized	TRBJ1-6	TGTGCCAGCAGCCCATTTGGACAGGCGGGTAATTCACCCCTCCACTTT	CASSPFGQAGNSPLHF
-	TRBV7-3	many	TRBJ1-1	TGTGCCAGCAGCTCCGGCCCATTAAACACTGAAGCTTTCTTT	CASSSGPLNTEAFF
-	TRBV27	-	TRBJ2-7	TGTGCCAGCAGTTTTTCGAAGGGGGACGTCTACGAGCAGTACTTC	CASSFSKGDVYEQYF
-	TRBV18	few	TRBJ1-2	TGTGCCAGCTCACCAGGAACCGGCTCGTCTTATGGCTACACCTTC	CASSPGTGSSYGYTF
TRBD1	TRBV5-1	-	TRBJ2-3	TGCGCCAGCAGGCGCGGGACAGGGGGCTTAGATACGCAGTATTTT	CASRRGTGGLDTQYF
-	TRBV7-9	few	TRBJ2-1	TGTGCCAGCAGCTTAGAGGTCAATGAGCAGTTCTTC	CASSLEVNEQFF
-	TRBV5-1	-	TRBJ1-1	TGCGCCAGCAGCTTGGCAGATACGGACACTGAAGCTTTCTTT	CASSLADTDTEAFF
TRBD2	TRBV12-3/TRBV12-4	medium-sized	TRBJ2-7	TGTGCCAGCAGTTCTTATCCTAGCGGGAGGGCCCCCTTCGAGCAGTACTTC	CASSSYPSGRAPFEQYF
-	TRBV5-1	-	TRBJ2-5	TGCGCTTCGGCTCAGGGCGGGGTCGAGACCCAGTACTTC	CASAQGGVETQYF
TRBD1	TRBV6-2/TRBV6-3	-	TRBJ2-7	TGTGCCAGCAGGGATTCCGGGACAGACTCCTACGAGCAGTACTTC	CASRDSGTDSYEQYF
TRBD1	TRBV2	-	TRBJ2-3	TGTGCCAGCCCTGGGGGGACAGGGGTGGATACGCAGTATTTT	CASPGGTGVDTQYF
-	TRBV5-1	few	TRBJ2-2	TGCGCCAGCAGCTTGGAACAGTCAAACACCGGGGAGCTGTTTTTT	CASSLEQSNTGELFF
TRBD2	TRBV4-2	few	TRBJ2-2	TGTGCCAGCAGCCAAACTTTGAGGCTAGCGGGGGTGGGCACCGGGGAGCTGTTTTTT	CASSQTLRLAGVGTGELFF
-	TRBV12-3/TRBV12-4	-	TRBJ1-2	TGTGCCAGCAGCTTCACACCTAACTATGGCTACACCTTC	CASSFTPNYGYTF
-	TRBV4-1	-	TRBJ2-5	TGCGCCAGCAGCCACTACCGGCCGGGACACGGAGGGACCCAGTACTTC	CASSHYRPGHGGTQYF
-	TRBV7-9	few	TRBJ2-1	TGTGCCAGCAGCGCGGGACCCGGACAGTACAATGAGCAGTTCTTC	CASSAGPGQYNEQFF
TRBD1	TRBV30	-	TRBJ1-4	TGTGCCTGGAGGGCTACAGGGGGCCCAAATGAAAAACTGTTTTTT	CAWRATGGPNEKLFF
TRBD1	TRBV19	-	TRBJ1-1	TGTGCCAGTAGTCCGCCCCGGGACAGGGGTTCTTCGTACACTGAAGCTTTCTTT	CASSPPRDRGSSYTEAFF
-	TRBV7-2	few	TRBJ2-1	TGTGCCAGCAGCCGCCCTAGCTCCTACAATGAGCAGTTCTTC	CASSRPSSYNEQFF
TRBD1	TRBV7-9	few	TRBJ2-5	TGTGCCAGCAGCTTAGGGGACAGGGACCAAGAGACCCAGTACTTC	CASSLGDRDQETQYF
TRBD1	TRBV12-3/TRBV12-4	-	TRBJ1-2	TGTGCCAGCAGCGTTTCCGGGACAGGGCTTGATTACACCTTC	CASSVSGTGLDYTF
-	TRBV6-5	-	TRBJ1-3	TGTGCCAGCAGTCCTTTAGATCCGACCTTCTCTGGAAACACCATATATTTT	CASSPLDPTFSGNTIYF
-	TRBV7-8	-	TRBJ1-2	TGTGCCAGCAGCTTAACCCTGCGGGGCTACACCTTC	CASSLTLRGYTF
-	TRBV7-9	few	TRBJ1-5	TGTGCCAGCAGCTCAGGGGTCGGCGGCAATCAGCCCCAGCATTTT	CASSSGVGGNQPQHF
TRBD1	TRBV11-2	-	TRBJ2-2	TGTGCCAGCAGCTCACAGGGGGCAACCGGGGAGCTGTTTTTT	CASSSQGATGELFF
-	TRBV7-2	-	TRBJ2-6	TGTGCCAGCACCTCTGGAGGGGCCAACGTCCTGACTTTC	CASTSGGANVLTF
-	TRBV12-3/TRBV12-4	large	TRBJ1-5	TGTGCCAGCAGTTTAGGGTCCAATCAGCCCCAGCATTTT	CASSLGSNQPQHF
TRBD1	TRBV11-1	-	TRBJ1-1	TGTGCCAGCAGCTTAGGACAGGGGGCAAGGAACACTGAAGCTTTCTTT	CASSLGQGARNTEAFF
-	TRBV6-5	few	TRBJ1-1	TGTGCCAGCGGGGGCGACAGGATCGACACTGAAGCTTTCTTT	CASGGDRIDTEAFF
-	TRBV6-1	medium-sized	TRBJ2-1	TGTGCCAGCAGTGAACGAGGCAGGGTCGTTTACAATGAGCAGTTCTTC	CASSERGRVVYNEQFF
TRBD1	TRBV7-9	-	TRBJ1-2	TGTGCCAGCAGCCTAGGACAGGGGGTTCGAGGCTACACCTTC	CASSLGQGVRGYTF
TRBD1	TRBV7-9	-	TRBJ1-2	TGTGCCAGCAACGCCGAGCCGACAGGGAAGGGATCGGGCTACACCTTC	CASNAEPTGKGSGYTF
TRBD2	TRBV6-2/TRBV6-3	few	TRBJ2-7	TGTGCCAGCAGAACTACTAGCGTTGAGCAGTACTTC	CASRTTSVEQYF
-	TRBV5-1	medium-sized	TRBJ1-2	TGCGCCAGCAGCTTGAGTTATAACTATGGCTACACCTTC	CASSLSYNYGYTF
TRBD1	TRBV7-9	few	TRBJ1-5	TGTGCCAGCAGTTTTGACAGGGGTGAGCCCCAGCATTTT	CASSFDRGEPQHF
TRBD1	TRBV15	few	TRBJ1-2	TGTGCCACCAGCAGAGAGGTTTTAGGACAGGGGGATGGCTACACCTTC	CATSREVLGQGDGYTF
-	TRBV7-2	-	TRBJ1-3	TGTGCCAGCAGCACCCGACAGTGGGGAAACACCATATATTTT	CASSTRQWGNTIYF
TRBD2	TRBV5-4	-	TRBJ2-1	TGTGCCAGCAGCTTGGGTCTAGCGGGAGGCCTGACCTACAATGAGCAGTTCTTC	CASSLGLAGGLTYNEQFF
-	TRBV5-4	medium-sized	TRBJ2-2	TGTGCCAGCAGCTTGGAACAAGGCACCGGGGAGCTGTTTTTT	CASSLEQGTGELFF
TRBD2	TRBV20-1	-	TRBJ2-6	TGCAGTGCCCCCCCGGCTAGCGGGAGTAAGACCTACTCTGGGGCCAACGTCCTGACTTTC	CSAPPASGSKTYSGANVLTF
TRBD1	TRBV12-3/TRBV12-4	medium-sized	TRBJ1-2	TGTGCCAGCAGTTTAGGGACAGGGGGCAACTATGGCTACACCTTC	CASSLGTGGNYGYTF
TRBD1	TRBV19	medium-sized	TRBJ1-1	TGTGCCAGTAGTATCCGGACAGGTTTGGCCGCTGAAGCTTTCTTT	CASSIRTGLAAEAFF
-	TRBV5-1	-	TRBJ1-1	TGCGCCGGCAGTTACAGGGTGAACACTGAAGCTTTCTTT	CAGSYRVNTEAFF
-	TRBV25-1	few	TRBJ2-4	TGTGCCAGCAGTGTGGCACTCCATAGCAAAAACATTCAGTACTTC	CASSVALHSKNIQYF
TRBD1	TRBV29-1	-	TRBJ1-6	TGCAGCGTCGCAAACGGGACAGGGGTCAATTCACCCCTCCACTTT	CSVANGTGVNSPLHF
TRBD2	TRBV5-4	-	TRBJ2-1	TGTGCCAGCAGCTCCCTAGCGGGGGTTACAAATGAGCAGTTCTTC	CASSSLAGVTNEQFF
-	TRBV11-3	few	TRBJ2-1	TGTGCCAGCAGCTTAGGTAGCAGTGCCCATGAGCAGTTCTTC	CASSLGSSAHEQFF
-	TRBV7-9	few	TRBJ2-7	TGTGCCAGCAGCCCTTGGACAAATTACGAGCAGTACTTC	CASSPWTNYEQYF
-	TRBV11-1	-	TRBJ1-2	TGTGCCAGCAGTTTAAATACAGATTCTGTGGGCTACACCTTC	CASSLNTDSVGYTF
-	TRBV7-9	-	TRBJ2-7	TGTGCCAGCAGCCAGTATATGCAGGGTTCCTACGAGCAGTACTTC	CASSQYMQGSYEQYF
-	TRBV5-1	-	TRBJ1-2	TGCGCCAGCAGCTTGGAGGCAACCTATGGCTACACCTTC	CASSLEATYGYTF
-	TRBV20-1	medium-sized	TRBJ1-5	TGCAGTGCTCAGCGCACAATTGGCCCCGGACAGTTCAATCAGCCCCAGCATTTT	CSAQRTIGPGQFNQPQHF